The clone carrying this T cell receptor (beta chain) was recorded only once. Antigen: not known. Germline is not matched at one junction end, which may reflect a read error. TCRdb analysed the 5' RACE reads with MiXCR anew, one entry per CDR3 protein. This repertoire shows more than 500,000 distinct CDR3 sequences, over 4% found once; its top ten account for roughly 3.5%. The V gene's germline CDR1 is DFQATT and CDR2 SNEGSKA (reference sequence). There are 14 residues in the CDR3. The sample originates from a study of CD8 T cells in ankylosing spondylitis. Study-level points and caveats: In ankylosing spondylitis blood, a motif of roughly eight highly homologous TCR beta variants appeared characteristic. With a CD8+ phenotype, disease-linked clones were relatively rare in peripheral blood. Previous work reported some of these motif variants in the synovial fluid and blood of reactive arthritis. According to the report, clones linked to the disease were significantly enriched in matched synovial fluid samples taken from ankylosing spondylitis patients.

This receptor was taken from a male donor with ankylosing spondylitis. The material sequenced was blood, either unsorted or a sorted T cell fraction (not recorded which). The V gene is TRBV20-1, the J gene TRBJ2-5, with a tentative D call TRBD1 (6 bases). This CDR3 reads CSVRATTGYETQNF. CDR3 in DNA: TGCAGTGTTAGAGCAACAACAGGGTACGAGACCCAGAACTTC.